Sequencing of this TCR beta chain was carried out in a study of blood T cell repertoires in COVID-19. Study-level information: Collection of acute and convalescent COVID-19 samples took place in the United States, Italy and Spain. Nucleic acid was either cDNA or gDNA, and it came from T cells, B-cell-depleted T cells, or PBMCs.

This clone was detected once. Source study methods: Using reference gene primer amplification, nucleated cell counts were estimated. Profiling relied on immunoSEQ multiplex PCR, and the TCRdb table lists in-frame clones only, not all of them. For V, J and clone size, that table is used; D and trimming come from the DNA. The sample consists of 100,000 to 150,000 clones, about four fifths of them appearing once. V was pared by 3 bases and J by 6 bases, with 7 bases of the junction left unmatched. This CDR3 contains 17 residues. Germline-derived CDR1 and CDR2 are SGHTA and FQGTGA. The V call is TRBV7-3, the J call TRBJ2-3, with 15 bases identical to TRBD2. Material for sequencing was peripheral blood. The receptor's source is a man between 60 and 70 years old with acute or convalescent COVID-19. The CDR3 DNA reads TGTGCCAGCAGCTTGGGGACTAGCGGGAGGATAGGGGATACGCAGTATTTT. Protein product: CASSLGTSGRIGDTQYF. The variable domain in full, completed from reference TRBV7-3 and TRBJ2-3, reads GAGVSQTPSNKVTEKGKYVELRCDPISGHTALYWYRQSLGQGPEFLIYFQGTGAADDSGLPNDRFFAVRPEGSVSTLKIQRTERGDSAVYLCASSLGTSGRIGDTQYFGPGTRLTVL.